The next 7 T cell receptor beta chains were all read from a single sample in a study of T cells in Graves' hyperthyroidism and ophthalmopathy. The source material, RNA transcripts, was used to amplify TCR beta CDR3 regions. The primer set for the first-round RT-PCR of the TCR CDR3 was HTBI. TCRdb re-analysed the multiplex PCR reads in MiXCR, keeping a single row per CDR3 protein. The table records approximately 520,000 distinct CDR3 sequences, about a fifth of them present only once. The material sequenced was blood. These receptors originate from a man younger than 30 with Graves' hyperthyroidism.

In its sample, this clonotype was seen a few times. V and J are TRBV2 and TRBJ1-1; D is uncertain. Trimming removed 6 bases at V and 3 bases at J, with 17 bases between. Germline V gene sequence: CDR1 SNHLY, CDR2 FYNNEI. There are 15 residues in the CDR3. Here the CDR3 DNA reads TGTGCCAGCAGAAAGGCTTTGGGGTTGGACACTGAAGCTTTCTTT. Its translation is CASRKALGLDTEAFF.

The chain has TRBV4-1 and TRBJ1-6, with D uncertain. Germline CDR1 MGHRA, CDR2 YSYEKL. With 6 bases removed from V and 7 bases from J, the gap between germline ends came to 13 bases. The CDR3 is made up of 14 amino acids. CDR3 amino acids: CASRDPKENSPLHF. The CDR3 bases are TGCGCCAGCAGGGACCCAAAAGAAAATTCACCCCTCCACTTT.

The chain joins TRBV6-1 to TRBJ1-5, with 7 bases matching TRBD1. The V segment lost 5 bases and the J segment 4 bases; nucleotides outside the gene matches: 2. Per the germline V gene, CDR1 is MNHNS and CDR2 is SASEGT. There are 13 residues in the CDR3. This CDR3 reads CASSTDRNQPQHF. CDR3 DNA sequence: TGTGCCAGCAGTACGGACAGGAATCAGCCCCAGCATTTT.

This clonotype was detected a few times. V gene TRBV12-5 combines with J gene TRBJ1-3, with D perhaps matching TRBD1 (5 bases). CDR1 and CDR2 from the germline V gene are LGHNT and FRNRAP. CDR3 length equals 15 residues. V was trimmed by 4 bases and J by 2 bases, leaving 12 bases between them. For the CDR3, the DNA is TGTGCTAGTGGTTGGACGAGGGGTGCTGGAAACACCATATATTTT. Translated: CASGWTRGAGNTIYF.

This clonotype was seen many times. The CDR3 region is CASTNSGMSSYEQYF. The CDR3 bases are TGTGCCAGCACCAACTCGGGGATGTCCTCCTACGAGCAGTACTTC. The chain couples TRBV6-1 to TRBJ2-7; D is perhaps TRBD2 (5 bases). The CDR3 spans 15 residues. Germline V gene sequence: CDR1 MNHNS, CDR2 SASEGT. The germline V and J ends were trimmed by 7 bases and 0 bases, with 16 bases remaining between them.

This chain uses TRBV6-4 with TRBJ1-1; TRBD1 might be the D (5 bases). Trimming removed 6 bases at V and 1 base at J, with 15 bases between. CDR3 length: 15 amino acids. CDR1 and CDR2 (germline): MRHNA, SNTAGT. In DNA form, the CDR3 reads TGTGCCAGCAGCCCCCTCGTTGGGGGGAACACTGAAGCTTTCTTT. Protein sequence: CASSPLVGGNTEAFF.

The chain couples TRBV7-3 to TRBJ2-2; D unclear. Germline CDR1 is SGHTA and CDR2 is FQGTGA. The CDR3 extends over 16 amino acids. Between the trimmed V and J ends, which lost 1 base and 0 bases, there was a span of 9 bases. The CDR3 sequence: CASSLRLQTNTGELFF. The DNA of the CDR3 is TGTGCCAGCAGCTTAAGGTTACAGACGAACACCGGGGAGCTGTTTTTT. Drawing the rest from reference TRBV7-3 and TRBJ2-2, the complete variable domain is GAGVSQTPSNKVTEKGKYVELRCDPISGHTALYWYRQSLGQGPEFLIYFQGTGAADDSGLPNDRFFAVRPEGSVSTLKIQRTERGDSAVYLCASSLRLQTNTGELFFGEGSRLTVL.